This T cell receptor (beta chain) was recovered during a study of blood T cell repertoires in COVID-19. Clones were read by immunoSEQ multiplex PCR, and TCRdb kept only the in-frame ones, dropping some. Of over 200,000 clones listed, approximately 82% are singletons. The V gene end was trimmed by 0 bases and the J gene end by 0 bases; junction bases not matched to a gene: 6. Germline CDR1 reads SGHVS; CDR2 reads FNYEAQ. The CDR3 totals 18 residues. This TCR derives from a middle-aged man with active or convalescent COVID-19. Sequencing was done on a sample of peripheral blood. This chain links TRBV7-6 with TRBJ2-3; 10 bases map to TRBD2. CDR3 sequence (DNA): TGTGCCAGCAGCTTAGCGGCGGGTAGCGGGGGGAGCACAGATACGCAGTATTTT. Translation gives CASSLAAGSGGSTDTQYF.